This TCR beta chain was found in a study of blood T cell repertoires in COVID-19. Study overall: T cells, B-cell-depleted T cells, or PBMCs supplied cDNA or gDNA.

In the original workflow: Estimated nucleated cell counts came from reference gene primer amplification. TCRdb's table, derived via immunoSEQ multiplex PCR, lists solely in-frame clones and lacks some. That table supplies the V and J calls and clone size; D and trimming were determined from the DNA. Here the sample spans roughly 170,000 clones, more than 65% being singletons. Enrolment of Seattle patients took place during active infection, and they were followed longitudinally. The junction had 9 bases not matched to a gene; V was cut back by 8 bases and J by 7 bases. The CDR3 has 14 amino acids. Germline CDR1 is MNHEY and CDR2 is SVGAGI.

This rearrangement joins TRBV6-5 to TRBJ2-2; 8 nucleotides match TRBD2. What was sequenced was peripheral blood. The TCR sequence derives from a woman in her sixties with COVID-19, enrolled during active disease. The CDR3 protein is CASDPSGGYGELFF. The CDR3 coding sequence is TGTGCCAGCGATCCGAGCGGGGGCTACGGGGAGCTGTTTTTT.